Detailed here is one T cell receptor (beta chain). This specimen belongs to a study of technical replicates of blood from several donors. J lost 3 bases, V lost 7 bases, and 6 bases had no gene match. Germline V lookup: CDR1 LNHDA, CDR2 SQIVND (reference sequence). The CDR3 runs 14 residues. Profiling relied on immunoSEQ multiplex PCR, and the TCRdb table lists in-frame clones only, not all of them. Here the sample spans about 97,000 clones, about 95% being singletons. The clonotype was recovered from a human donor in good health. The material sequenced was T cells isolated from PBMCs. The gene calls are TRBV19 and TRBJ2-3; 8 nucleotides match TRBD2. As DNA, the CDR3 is TGTGCCAGTAAAGGGCGGGAGGCAACAGATACGCAGTATTTT. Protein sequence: CASKGREATDTQYF.